This entry lists 28 T cell receptor beta chains sequenced from one sample in a study of regulatory T cells in long-lasting Graves disease. Investigators prepared the TCR beta libraries by applying iRepertoire HTBI primers and Arm-PCR of CDR3 regions. TCRdb passed the multiplex PCR reads through MiXCR, listing each CDR3 protein once. The sample lists around 500,000 distinct CDR3 sequences, 15% to 20% occurring once. Time point meaning: newly diagnosed GD, antithyroid drugs for less than 3 months. Construction of the TCR library relied on RNA isolated from PBMCs. These records were also assigned to another study, of T cells in Graves' hyperthyroidism and ophthalmopathy.

This specimen consisted of peripheral blood mononuclear cells (PBMCs), obtained at new diagnosis, from a patient treated with antithyroid drugs. Receptors were obtained from a woman aged 35-60 years with Graves disease.

This clonotype was counted many times. This chain joins TRBV11-1 and TRBJ2-1, with D hard to call. CDR1 is SGHAT and CDR2 is FQDESV in the germline V gene (reference sequence). There are 13 residues in the CDR3. The germline V and J ends were trimmed by 8 bases and 5 bases, with 13 bases remaining between them. CDR3 in amino acids: CASSVVGNNEQFF. The CDR3 bases are TGTGCCAGCTCCGTAGTGGGCAACAATGAGCAGTTCTTC.

This clonotype was seen more than once but under ten times. The chain has TRBV6-5 and TRBJ1-5, with D possibly being TRBD1 (5 bases). Per the germline V gene, CDR1 is MNHEY and CDR2 is SVGAGI. The CDR3 spans 15 residues. The V and J ends lost 2 bases and 3 bases respectively, with 11 bases between them. The DNA for the CDR3 is TGTGCCAGCAGTTACCTAGACAGAAACAATCAGCCCCAGCATTTT. Protein sequence: CASSYLDRNNQPQHF.

This clonotype showed up many times. This rearrangement joins TRBV24-1 to TRBJ1-6, with D perhaps TRBD1 (6 bases). The length of the CDR3 is 13 residues. The V gene lost 3 bases and the J gene lost 9 bases, with 8 bases spanning the gap. Germline lookup yields CDR1 KGHDR and CDR2 SFDVKD. The CDR3 DNA reads as TGTGCCACCAGTGATGGGGGCCGTTCACCCCTCCACTTT. This encodes CATSDGGRSPLHF.

This clonotype was seen at least ten times. The rearrangement uses TRBV12-3 or TRBV12-4 and TRBJ1-4; no clear D. Trimming took off 4 bases at V and 8 bases at J, with 14 bases between the two ends. CDR3 length: 14 residues. The CDR3 is CASSSPPVGEKLFF. The CDR3 bases are TGTGCCAGCAGTTCCCCCCCGGTCGGAGAAAAACTGTTTTTT.

This clonotype has just a few counts. This chain connects TRBV7-2 to TRBJ2-1; D possibly corresponds to TRBD2 (6 bases). CDR1 SGHTA and CDR2 FQGNSA come from the germline V gene. The CDR3 is 16 amino acids. V lost 5 bases, J lost 7 bases, and 21 bases lay in between. CDR3 DNA: TGTGCCAGCAGCCCCCGAGCGGCTAGCGTTGGAAATGAGCAGTTCTTC. Translation gives CASSPRAASVGNEQFF.

The chain uses TRBV7-9 and TRBJ2-2, with 10 bases matching TRBD1. The V gene's germline CDR1 is SEHNR and CDR2 FQNEAQ (reference sequence). This CDR3 contains 14 residues. The V gene end was trimmed by 11 bases and the J gene end by 5 bases; junction bases not matched to a gene: 8. The CDR3 nucleotides are TGTGCCGGGAGACAGGGGGCGATGACCGGGGAGCTGTTTTTT. It translates to CAGRQGAMTGELFF. The full variable domain, in which reference TRBV7-9 and TRBJ2-2 provide the parts outside the CDR3, is DTGVSQNPRHKITKRGQNVTFRCDPISEHNRLYWYRQTLGQGPEFLTYFQNEAQLEKSRLLSDRFSAERPKGSFSTLEIQRTEQGDSAMYLCAGRQGAMTGELFFGEGSRLTVL.

As concerns this clonotype: Without the conserved terminal phenylalanine or tryptophan, this CDR3 likely stems from a read error. The chain has TRBV2 and TRBJ2-1; D is possibly TRBD1 or TRBD2 (5 bases each). Germline CDR1 reads SNHLY; CDR2 reads FYNNEI. Trimming stripped 4 bases from V and 9 bases from J, with 13 bases between. The CDR3 contains 13 residues. The CDR3 loop reads CASSGYGDGEQFL. In DNA form, the CDR3 reads TGTGCCAGCAGTGGGTACGGGGACGGTGAGCAGTTCCTC.

In its sample, this clonotype was seen many times. V is TRBV11-2 and J is TRBJ1-2; TRBD1 matches at 7 bases. V trimming: 5 bases; J trimming: 4 bases; junction bases outside the gene matches: 13. This CDR3 is built from 16 residues. Germline-derived CDR1 and CDR2 are SGHAT and FQNNGV. The CDR3 sequence is CASSPRRGQQAYGYTF. As DNA, the CDR3 is TGTGCCAGCAGCCCCCGGAGGGGACAGCAAGCCTATGGCTACACCTTC.

There are many counts of this clonotype. V is TRBV6-2 or TRBV6-3 and J is TRBJ2-5; 8 bases are a match to TRBD2. V shed 2 bases, J shed 2 bases, and the junction held 7 bases outside the gene matches. The CDR3 covers 16 residues. Germline V lookup: CDR1 MNHEY, CDR2 SVGEGT. CDR3 amino acids: CASSYRISGEQETQYF. The CDR3 nucleotides are TGTGCCAGCAGTTACCGAATTAGCGGGGAGCAAGAGACCCAGTACTTC.

This chain links TRBV27 with TRBJ2-1; 8 nucleotides match TRBD2. The CDR3 is made up of 17 amino acids. The germline gives CDR1 MNHEY, CDR2 SMNVEV (reference sequence). Trimming cost V 0 bases and J 4 bases; bases outside gene matches: 8. As DNA, the CDR3 is TGTGCCAGCAGTTTATCCAGCGGGAGCCTACTATACAATGAGCAGTTCTTC. Protein sequence: CASSLSSGSLLYNEQFF.

On this clonotype: No conserved phenylalanine or tryptophan is present at the end of the CDR3, so a read error is the likely explanation. CDR3 loop: CVANSGEDGYTL. The CDR3 DNA reads as TGTGTCGCGAACTCGGGTGAGGATGGCTACACCCTC. The V call is TRBV6-1, the J call TRBJ1-2; D remains unclear. In germline, CDR1 is MNHNS, CDR2 SASEGT. The CDR3 has 12 residues.

The chain links TRBV19 to TRBJ1-2; 7 bases are shared with TRBD1. With 7 bases clipped from V and 0 bases from J, the junction kept 17 bases outside the gene matches. Per germline, CDR1 LNHDA and CDR2 SQIVND (reference sequence). The CDR3 totals 18 residues. This CDR3 reads CASTSWASLRGSNYGYTF. The CDR3, as DNA: TGTGCCAGTACTTCTTGGGCTAGCCTCAGGGGGTCTAACTATGGCTACACCTTC.

This clonotype was detected many times. The V call is TRBV10-3, the J call TRBJ1-3; D is ambiguous. Germline-derived CDR1 and CDR2 are ENHRY and SYGVKD. This CDR3 is 15 amino acids long. V lost 7 bases and J 0 bases, leaving 13 bases between the germline ends. The chain's CDR3 is CAITNGSFSGNTIYF. The CDR3 coding sequence is TGTGCCATCACGAACGGAAGTTTCTCTGGAAACACCATATATTTT.

The chain joins TRBV30 to TRBJ1-1; D call uncertain. Deletions cut 2 bases from V and 4 bases from J, with 11 bases between. The length of the CDR3 is 13 residues. Germline V gene data show CDR1 as GTSNPN and CDR2 as SVGIG (reference sequence). The CDR3, as DNA: TGTGCCTGGAGTTCCGGAGGGAGCACTGAAGCTTTCTTT. Translation gives CAWSSGGSTEAFF.

The chain employs TRBV12-3 or TRBV12-4 and TRBJ2-1; D unresolved. The J call may be in error: the DNA end matches TRBJ2-5 better. The CDR3 is 13 amino acids. The CDR3 DNA reads TGTGCCAGCAGTTTAACGGTAGAAGAGACCCAGTACTTC. The encoded protein is CASSLTVEETQYF.

This clonotype turned up a few times. V is TRBV7-9 and J is TRBJ1-6; D gene unclear. Germline lookup yields CDR1 SEHNR and CDR2 FQNEAQ (reference sequence). The CDR3 spans 14 residues. The V end was cut by 6 bases, the J end by 7 bases, with 13 bases between. The CDR3 sequence is CASSSDSSNSPLHF. For the CDR3, the DNA is TGTGCCAGCAGTTCGGACTCAAGCAATTCACCCCTCCACTTT. Full variable domain (rest looked up from reference TRBV7-9 and TRBJ1-6): DTGVSQNPRHKITKRGQNVTFRCDPISEHNRLYWYRQTLGQGPEFLTYFQNEAQLEKSRLLSDRFSAERPKGSFSTLEIQRTEQGDSAMYLCASSSDSSNSPLHFGNGTRLTVT.

This clonotype was observed at least ten times. CDR3 DNA sequence: TGTGCCAGCAGTTTAGCGGGGCGAACTGAAGCTTTCTTT. Translated: CASSLAGRTEAFF. The chain joins TRBV12-3 or TRBV12-4 to TRBJ1-1; D might be TRBD1 (5 bases). This CDR3 spans 13 amino acids. V was shortened by 0 bases and J by 5 bases, with 7 bases between the two germline ends.

At least ten counts were recorded for this clonotype. The rearrangement links TRBV7-9 to TRBJ2-2, with a tentative D call TRBD2 (5 bases). CDR3 size: 14 residues. Trimming removed 5 bases from V and 0 bases from J, with 7 bases in between. CDR1 is SEHNR, CDR2 FQNEAQ, per germline (reference sequence). CDR3 residues: CASSIGTNTGELFF. Here the CDR3 DNA reads TGTGCCAGCAGCATCGGGACGAACACCGGGGAGCTGTTTTTT.

This clonotype was observed a handful of times. This chain links TRBV19 with TRBJ2-7; 7 nucleotides agree with TRBD1. Germline V gives CDR1 LNHDA, CDR2 SQIVND (reference sequence). V dropped 5 bases and J dropped 0; count of bases not matched to a gene: 10. CDR3 size: 16 residues. In DNA, the CDR3 is TGTGCCAGTAGTCCCCGGACAGGTTACTCCTCCTACGAGCAGTACTTC. This codes for CASSPRTGYSSYEQYF.

At least ten counts were recorded for this clonotype. This chain joins TRBV2 and TRBJ2-5; possibly TRBD2 for D (7 bases). The CDR3 loop spans 12 amino acids. Germline V lookup: CDR1 SNHLY, CDR2 FYNNEI. Trimming cost V 4 bases and J 7 bases, with 10 bases left between them. CDR3 protein: CASSGGGGTQYF. Written as DNA, the CDR3 is TGTGCCAGCAGTGGAGGGGGGGGGACCCAGTACTTC.

This clonotype came up a few times. The chain joins TRBV29-1 to TRBJ1-1; D is unclear. Per germline, CDR1 SQVTM and CDR2 ANQGSEA. This CDR3 spans 13 amino acids. Trimming pared 4 bases from V and 1 base from J, leaving 10 bases between. Written as DNA, the CDR3 is TGCAGCGTTGTACGATTTGGGAACACTGAAGCTTTCTTT. Its protein product is CSVVRFGNTEAFF.

This clonotype came up many times. The rearrangement uses TRBV28 and TRBJ2-7; no reliable D call. Trimming left V 8 bases short and J 2 bases short, with 19 bases between. The CDR3 loop spans 15 amino acids. The germline V gene encodes CDR1 MDHEN and CDR2 SYDVKM. In nucleotides, the CDR3 is TGTGCCAGCTGGACGGCACAACAAAGAACCTACGAGCAGTACTTC. It translates to CASWTAQQRTYEQYF.

The table lists this clonotype with a few counts. The CDR3 spells CASSPRPSSYNSPLHF. The CDR3 DNA is TGTGCCAGCAGTCCTCGACCTAGCTCCTATAATTCACCCCTCCACTTT. The rearrangement joins TRBV27 to TRBJ1-6, with D hard to call. CDR3 size: 16 residues. V dropped 5 bases and J dropped 0 bases, with 11 bases sitting between them. Per germline, CDR1 MNHEY and CDR2 SMNVEV (reference sequence).

This clonotype has ten or more counts. The chain links TRBV7-9 to TRBJ2-5; TRBD2 aligns across 8 bases. V dropped 2 bases and J dropped 2; count of bases not matched to a gene: 4. This CDR3 has 15 residues. Per germline, CDR1 SEHNR and CDR2 FQNEAQ (reference sequence). The CDR3 region is CASSLSSGEQETQYF. The CDR3 region has the DNA TGTGCCAGCAGCTTAAGTAGCGGGGAACAAGAGACCCAGTACTTC.

This clonotype was counted at least ten times. J is TRBJ2-1 and V is TRBV7-9; D remains ambiguous. Looked up from germline, CDR1 is SEHNR and CDR2 is FQNEAQ (reference sequence). CDR3 length equals 12 residues. Trimming took off 5 bases at V and 4 bases at J, with 6 bases between the two ends. Here the CDR3 reads CASSKTYNEQFF. In nucleotides, the CDR3 is TGTGCCAGCAGCAAAACTTACAATGAGCAGTTCTTC.

This clonotype has a single count. A single base separates this from a much larger clone, so it may be a read error. The genes are TRBV5-1 and TRBJ2-5; 8 bases are a match to TRBD2. Germline CDR1 and CDR2: SGHRS and YFSETQ. The CDR3 has 15 residues. After removal of 5 bases from V and 9 bases from J, the junction contained 15 bases not matched to a gene. CDR3: CASSLSLAEKGAQYF. CDR3 DNA sequence: TGCGCCAGCAGTCTCTCACTAGCGGAGAAGGGGGCCCAGTACTTC. The full variable domain, with the rest looked up from reference TRBV5-1 and TRBJ2-5, is KAGVTQTPRYLIKTRGQQVTLSCSPISGHRSVSWYQQTPGQGLQFLFEYFSETQRNKGNFPGRFSGRQFSNSRSEMNVSTLELGDSALYLCASSLSLAEKGAQYFGPGTRLLVL.

The chain carries TRBV10-2 and TRBJ2-2; no definite D call. Germline V gene sequence: CDR1 WSHSY, CDR2 SAAADI. CDR3 length: 16 residues. Trimming stripped 7 bases from V and 4 bases from J, with 19 bases between. The DNA of the CDR3 is TGCGCCAGCACCCCGGACCCACAATCACCCACCGGGGAGCTGTTTTTT. Its protein is CASTPDPQSPTGELFF.

This clonotype was seen at least ten times. V gene TRBV12-3 or TRBV12-4 combines with J gene TRBJ2-5; a weak D match, TRBD1 (6 bases). The CDR3 consists of 15 residues. Trimming removed 7 bases from V and 2 bases from J, with 17 bases in between. CDR3 protein: CASTSTHRDQETQYF. Written as DNA, the CDR3 is TGTGCCAGCACCTCAACCCACAGGGATCAAGAGACCCAGTACTTC.